Listed here are 8 T cell receptor beta chains from one sample, sequenced in a study of blood T cell repertoires in COVID-19. Some clones are missing from TCRdb's copy, which holds only in-frame ones; the method was immunoSEQ multiplex PCR. Among more than 35,000 clones listed, less than 85% were seen once. The sequencing input was peripheral blood. The origin of the receptors is a woman in her 70s with acute or convalescent COVID-19.

The rearrangement links TRBV19 to TRBJ2-3; 7 nucleotides align to TRBD1. The germline V gene encodes CDR1 LNHDA and CDR2 SQIVND (reference sequence). The CDR3 runs to 13 residues. V lost 6 bases, J lost 6 bases, and 6 bases stayed unmatched. DNA for the CDR3: TGTGCCAGTAGAGACAGGGCTCGGGATACGCAGTATTTT. It is translated as CASRDRARDTQYF.

V and J are TRBV11-2 and TRBJ2-1; the match to TRBD1 covers 8 bases. The CDR3 totals 16 residues. Germline assignment: CDR1 SGHAT and CDR2 FQNNGV. The junction had 7 bases not matched to a gene; V was cut back by 2 bases and J by 4 bases. The CDR3 region has the DNA TGTGCCAGCAGCTTAAAAGGACAGGGAACTTACAATGAGCAGTTCTTC. Amino acids: CASSLKGQGTYNEQFF.

This chain links TRBV11-2 with TRBJ2-7; D is unresolved. This CDR3 has 12 residues. V was clipped by 2 bases and J by 3 bases, with 5 bases between them. Per the germline V gene, CDR1 is SGHAT and CDR2 is FQNNGV. The CDR3 coding sequence is TGTGCCAGCAGCTTATACGGCTACGAGCAGTACTTC. It translates to CASSLYGYEQYF.

A word on this clone: Other DNA sequences in this specimen translate into the identical CDR3. The gene calls are TRBV5-1 and TRBJ2-1; D gene unclear. V lost 0 bases and J 2 bases, leaving 6 bases between the germline ends. Looked up from germline, CDR1 is SGHRS and CDR2 is YFSETQ. This CDR3 comprises 14 residues. CDR3 coding DNA: TGCGCCAGCAGCTTGGGGCAGACCTACAATGAGCAGTTCTTC. It is translated as CASSLGQTYNEQFF. Using reference TRBV5-1 and TRBJ2-1 for the parts outside the CDR3, the full variable domain is KAGVTQTPRYLIKTRGQQVTLSCSPISGHRSVSWYQQTPGQGLQFLFEYFSETQRNKGNFPGRFSGRQFSNSRSEMNVSTLELGDSALYLCASSLGQTYNEQFFGPGTRLTVL.

The chain links TRBV9 to TRBJ1-1; D is unclear. This CDR3 is built from 17 residues. Germline V gene sequence: CDR1 SGDLS, CDR2 YYNGEE. Trimming pared 0 bases from V and 0 bases from J, leaving 15 bases between. The CDR3 bases are TGTGCCAGCAGCGTAGTTGGGGAGCCCTACATGAACACTGAAGCTTTCTTT. It specifies CASSVVGEPYMNTEAFF.

V gene TRBV3-1 (or the pseudogene TRBV3-2) combines with J gene TRBJ2-7; D may be TRBD1 (5 bases). This CDR3 region has 17 residues. V gave up 1 base and J gave up 2 bases, with 18 bases separating them. Germline CDR1 is LGHDT and CDR2 is YNNKEL (reference sequence). The CDR3 sequence: CASSQGSRQGEPYEQYF. The CDR3 DNA is TGTGCCAGCAGCCAAGGAAGTCGGCAGGGTGAACCCTACGAGCAGTACTTC.

The rearrangement links TRBV15 to TRBJ1-1; 10 bases are a match to TRBD1. V was pared by 4 bases and J by 5 bases, with 4 bases of the junction left unmatched. The CDR3 runs to 14 residues. Germline loops: CDR1 LNHNV, CDR2 YYDKDF (reference sequence). Here the CDR3 reads CATSMSGQGTEAFF. The DNA of the CDR3 is TGTGCCACCAGCATGTCGGGACAGGGGACTGAAGCTTTCTTT.

The rearrangement joins TRBV6-5 to TRBJ2-6; tentative D call: TRBD2 (5 bases). CDR3 length: 15 amino acids. Trimming stripped 6 bases from V and 2 bases from J, with 11 bases between. The V gene's germline CDR1 is MNHEY and CDR2 SVGAGI. The CDR3 spells CASSPFGAGANVLTF. CDR3 nucleotides: TGTGCCAGCAGCCCATTCGGGGCTGGGGCCAACGTCCTGACTTTC.